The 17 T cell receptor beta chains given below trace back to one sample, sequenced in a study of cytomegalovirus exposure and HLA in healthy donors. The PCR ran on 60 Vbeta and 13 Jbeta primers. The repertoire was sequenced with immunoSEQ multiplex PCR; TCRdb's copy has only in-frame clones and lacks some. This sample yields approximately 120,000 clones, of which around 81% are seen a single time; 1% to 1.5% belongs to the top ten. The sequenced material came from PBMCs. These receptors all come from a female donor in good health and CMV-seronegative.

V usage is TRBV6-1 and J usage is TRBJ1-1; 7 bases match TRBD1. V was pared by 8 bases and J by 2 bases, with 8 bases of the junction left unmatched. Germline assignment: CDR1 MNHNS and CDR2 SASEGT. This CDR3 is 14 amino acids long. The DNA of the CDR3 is TGTGCCAGCCGGAAAGGGGGCAGTAACACTGAAGCTTTCTTT. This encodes CASRKGGSNTEAFF.

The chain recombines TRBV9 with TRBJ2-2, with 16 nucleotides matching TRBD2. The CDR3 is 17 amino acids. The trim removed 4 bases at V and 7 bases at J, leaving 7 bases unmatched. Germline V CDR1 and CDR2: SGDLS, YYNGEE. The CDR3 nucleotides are TGTGCCAGCAGCCCGGGACTAGCGGGAGGGCGAGGCGGGGAGCTGTTTTTT. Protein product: CASSPGLAGGRGGELFF.

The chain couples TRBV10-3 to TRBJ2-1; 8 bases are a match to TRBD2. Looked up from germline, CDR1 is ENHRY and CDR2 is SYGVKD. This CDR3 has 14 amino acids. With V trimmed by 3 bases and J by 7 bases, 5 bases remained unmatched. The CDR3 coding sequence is TGTGCCATCAGTGACGCGGGAGGAGGGAATGAGCAGTTCTTC. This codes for CAISDAGGGNEQFF.

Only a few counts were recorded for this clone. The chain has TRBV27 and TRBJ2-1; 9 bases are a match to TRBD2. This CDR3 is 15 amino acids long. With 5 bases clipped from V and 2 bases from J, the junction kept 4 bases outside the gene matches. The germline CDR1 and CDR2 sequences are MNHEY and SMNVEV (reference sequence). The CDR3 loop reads CASSIAGAPYNEQFF. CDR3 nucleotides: TGTGCCAGCAGTATAGCGGGGGCCCCCTACAATGAGCAGTTCTTC.

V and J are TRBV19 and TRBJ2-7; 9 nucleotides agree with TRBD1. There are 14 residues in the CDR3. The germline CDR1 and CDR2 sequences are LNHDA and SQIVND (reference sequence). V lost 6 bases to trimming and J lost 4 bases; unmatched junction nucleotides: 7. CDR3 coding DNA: TGTGCCAGTAGCCCCGGGACAGGGATTTACGAGCAGTACTTC. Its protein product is CASSPGTGIYEQYF.

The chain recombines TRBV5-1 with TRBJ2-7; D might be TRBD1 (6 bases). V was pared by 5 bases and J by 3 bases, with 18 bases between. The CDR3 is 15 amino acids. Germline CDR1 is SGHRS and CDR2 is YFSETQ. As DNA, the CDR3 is TGCGCCAGCAGAACAGGGTCTTACGCCTTCTACGAGCAGTACTTC. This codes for CASRTGSYAFYEQYF. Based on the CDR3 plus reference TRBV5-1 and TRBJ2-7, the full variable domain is KAGVTQTPRYLIKTRGQQVTLSCSPISGHRSVSWYQQTPGQGLQFLFEYFSETQRNKGNFPGRFSGRQFSNSRSEMNVSTLELGDSALYLCASRTGSYAFYEQYFGPGTRLTVT.

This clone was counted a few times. The CDR3 nucleotides read TGTGCCAGCAGGCCGGGACGCGGGGTTAGCAATCAGCCCCAGCATTTT. This codes for CASRPGRGVSNQPQHF. The rearrangement joins TRBV27 to TRBJ1-5; D is perhaps TRBD1 (5 bases). CDR1 is MNHEY and CDR2 is SMNVEV in the germline V gene (reference sequence). V lost 6 bases and J lost 0, with 15 bases in between. The CDR3 extends over 16 amino acids.

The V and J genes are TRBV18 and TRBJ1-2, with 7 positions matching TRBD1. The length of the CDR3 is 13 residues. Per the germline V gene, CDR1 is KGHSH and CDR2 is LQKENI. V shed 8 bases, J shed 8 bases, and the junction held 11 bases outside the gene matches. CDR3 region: CASHGGGAEGYTF. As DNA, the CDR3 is TGTGCCAGCCACGGAGGGGGCGCCGAGGGCTACACCTTC.

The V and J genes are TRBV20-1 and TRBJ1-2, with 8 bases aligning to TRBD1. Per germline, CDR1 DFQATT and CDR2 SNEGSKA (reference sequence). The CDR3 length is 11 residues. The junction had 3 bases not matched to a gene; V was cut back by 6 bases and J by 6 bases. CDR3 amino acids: CSAPTGDGYTF. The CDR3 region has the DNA TGCAGTGCGCCGACAGGGGATGGCTACACCTTC.

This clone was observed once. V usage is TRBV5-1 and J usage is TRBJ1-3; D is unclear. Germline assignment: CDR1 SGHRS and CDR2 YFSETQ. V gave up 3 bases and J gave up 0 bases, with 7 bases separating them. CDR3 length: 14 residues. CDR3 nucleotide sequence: TGCGCCAGCAGCTCAGGAGGCTCTGGAAACACCATATATTTT. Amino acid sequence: CASSSGGSGNTIYF.

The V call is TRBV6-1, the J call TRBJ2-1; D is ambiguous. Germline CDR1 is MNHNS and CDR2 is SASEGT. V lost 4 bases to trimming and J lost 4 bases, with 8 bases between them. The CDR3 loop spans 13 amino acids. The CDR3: CASSGELYNEQFF. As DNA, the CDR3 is TGTGCCAGCAGTGGTGAACTTTACAATGAGCAGTTCTTC.

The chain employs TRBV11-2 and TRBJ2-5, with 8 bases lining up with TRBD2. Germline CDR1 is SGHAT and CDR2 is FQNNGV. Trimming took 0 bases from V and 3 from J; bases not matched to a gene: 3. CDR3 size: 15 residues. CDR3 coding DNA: TGTGCCAGCAGCTTAGATTGGGGACTAGAAGAGACCCAGTACTTC. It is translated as CASSLDWGLEETQYF. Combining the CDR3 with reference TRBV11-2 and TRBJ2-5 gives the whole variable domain EAGVAQSPRYKIIEKRQSVAFWCNPISGHATLYWYQQILGQGPKLLIQFQNNGVVDDSQLPKDRFSAERLKGVDSTLKIQPAKLEDSAVYLCASSLDWGLEETQYFGPGTRLLVL.

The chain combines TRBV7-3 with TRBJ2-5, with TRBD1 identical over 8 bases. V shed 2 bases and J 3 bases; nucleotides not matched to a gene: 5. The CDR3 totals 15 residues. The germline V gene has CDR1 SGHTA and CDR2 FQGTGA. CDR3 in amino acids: CASSLQGAPEETQYF. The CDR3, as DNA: TGTGCCAGCAGCTTACAGGGGGCGCCGGAAGAGACCCAGTACTTC.

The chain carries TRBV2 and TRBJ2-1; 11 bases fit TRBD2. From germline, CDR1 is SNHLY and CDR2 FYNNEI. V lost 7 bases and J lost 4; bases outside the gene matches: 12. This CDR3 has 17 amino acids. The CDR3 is CASMRTSGSVSYNEQFF. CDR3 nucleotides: TGTGCCAGCATGAGAACTAGCGGGAGTGTTAGTTACAATGAGCAGTTCTTC.

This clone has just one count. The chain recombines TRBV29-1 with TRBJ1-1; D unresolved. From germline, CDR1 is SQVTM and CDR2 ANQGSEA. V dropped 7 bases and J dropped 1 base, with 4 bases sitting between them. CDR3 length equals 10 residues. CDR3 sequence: CSAGNTEAFF. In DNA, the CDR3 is TGCAGCGCAGGGAACACTGAAGCTTTCTTT.

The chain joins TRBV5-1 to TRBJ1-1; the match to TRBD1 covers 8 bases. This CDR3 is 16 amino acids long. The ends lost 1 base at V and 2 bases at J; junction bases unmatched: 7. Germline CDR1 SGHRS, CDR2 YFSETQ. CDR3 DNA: TGCGCCAGCAGCTTGACCGACAGGGGAGGAAACACTGAAGCTTTCTTT. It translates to CASSLTDRGGNTEAFF.

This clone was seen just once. This chain's CDR3 is CASSAPGGSSYNEQFF. In nucleotides, the CDR3 is TGCGCCAGCAGCGCCCCCGGGGGAAGCTCCTACAATGAGCAGTTCTTC. This chain joins TRBV5-1 and TRBJ2-1; tentative D call: TRBD2 (6 bases). The CDR3 totals 16 residues. The germline V and J ends were trimmed by 4 bases and 0 bases, with 14 bases remaining between them. Germline V lookup: CDR1 SGHRS, CDR2 YFSETQ.